This T cell receptor (beta chain) was obtained from a study of cytomegalovirus exposure and HLA in healthy donors. For the study at large: Among several hundred genotyped donors, around 80% fell in the Caucasian-associated ancestry cluster.

PCR was performed using 60 Vbeta and 13 Jbeta primers. Repertoires were generated with immunoSEQ multiplex PCR, while TCRdb's copy carries only in-frame clones and drops some. The sample yields fewer than 70,000 clones, of which the top ten take up less than 4%. Germline CDR1 and CDR2: SGHTA and FQGTGA. This CDR3 has 14 residues. A word on this clone: The junction does not match germline at one end; this may be a read error.

The sample was PBMCs. The sequence derives from a woman between 18 and 29 years old in good health and CMV-seronegative. The V and J genes are TRBV7-3 and TRBJ2-1; no definite D call. DNA of the CDR3: TGTGCCAGCAGCTTTGGCCGCTCCGACAATGAGCAGTTCTTC. Its protein is CASSFGRSDNEQFF.